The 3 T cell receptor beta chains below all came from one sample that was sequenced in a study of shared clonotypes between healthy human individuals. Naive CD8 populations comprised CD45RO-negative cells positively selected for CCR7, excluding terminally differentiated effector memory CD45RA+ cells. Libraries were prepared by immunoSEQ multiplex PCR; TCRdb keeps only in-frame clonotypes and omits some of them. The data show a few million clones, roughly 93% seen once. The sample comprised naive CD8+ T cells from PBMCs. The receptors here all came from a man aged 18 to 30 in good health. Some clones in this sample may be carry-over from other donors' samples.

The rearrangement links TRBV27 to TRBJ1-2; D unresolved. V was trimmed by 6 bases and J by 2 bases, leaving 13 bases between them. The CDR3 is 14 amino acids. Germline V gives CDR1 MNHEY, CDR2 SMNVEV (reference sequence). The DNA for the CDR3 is TGTGCCAGCAGCCAACTTAAGGCAAACTATGGCTACACCTTC. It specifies CASSQLKANYGYTF.

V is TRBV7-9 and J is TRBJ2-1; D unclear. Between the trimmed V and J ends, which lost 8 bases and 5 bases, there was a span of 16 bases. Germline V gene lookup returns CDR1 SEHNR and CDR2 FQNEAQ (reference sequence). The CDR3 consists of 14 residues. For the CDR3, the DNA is TGTGCCAGCCAGCTGGATCTCCTTAACAATGAGCAGTTCTTC. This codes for CASQLDLLNNEQFF. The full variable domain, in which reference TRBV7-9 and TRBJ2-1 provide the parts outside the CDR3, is DTGVSQNPRHKITKRGQNVTFRCDPISEHNRLYWYRQTLGQGPEFLTYFQNEAQLEKSRLLSDRFSAERPKGSFSTLEIQRTEQGDSAMYLCASQLDLLNNEQFFGPGTRLTVL.

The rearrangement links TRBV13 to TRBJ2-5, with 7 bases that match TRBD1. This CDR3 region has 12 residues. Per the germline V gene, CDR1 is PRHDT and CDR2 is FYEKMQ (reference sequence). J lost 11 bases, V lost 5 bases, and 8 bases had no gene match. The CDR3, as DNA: TGTGCCAGCAGCCCGGGACAGCTAGAGCAGTACTTC. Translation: CASSPGQLEQYF.